Each of the 21 T cell receptor beta chains below was sequenced from the same sample in a study of blood T cell repertoires in COVID-19. Sequencing used immunoSEQ multiplex PCR; TCRdb keeps in-frame clones, though not all of them. This table holds about 64,000 clones, 80% to 95% found once. The sample consisted of peripheral blood. The source of these receptors is a woman aged 80 or over with active COVID-19.

V is TRBV5-6 and J is TRBJ2-5; no definite D call. The V and J ends lost 0 bases and 3 bases respectively, with 3 bases between them. The germline V gene encodes CDR1 SGHDT and CDR2 YYEEEE. The CDR3 has 12 residues. The CDR3 region has the DNA TGTGCCAGCAGCTTGGTAGAAGAGACCCAGTACTTC. It is translated as CASSLVEETQYF.

This clone has just one count. V gene TRBV24-1 combines with J gene TRBJ2-1, with TRBD2 as a possible D gene (6 bases). Per the germline V gene, CDR1 is KGHDR and CDR2 is SFDVKD. The ends were cut back, 6 bases at V and 9 bases at J, with 20 bases in the middle. The CDR3 contains 15 residues. In nucleotides, the CDR3 is TGTGCCACCAGTTCCACCGAGCGGGCCTTGGGTGAGCAGTTCTTC. Translated: CATSSTERALGEQFF.

The chain joins TRBV19 to TRBJ2-7, with no clear D. The germline V gene encodes CDR1 LNHDA and CDR2 SQIVND (reference sequence). The CDR3 sequence is 13 residues long. V was trimmed by 4 bases and J by 5 bases, leaving 12 bases between them. CDR3 coding DNA: TGTGCCAGTAGTACCCAGGCCAGGAACGAGCAGTACTTC. As protein: CASSTQARNEQYF.

The CDR3, as DNA: TGTGCCACCAGCAGAGATAGTGCGCTAAGCGGGGGGTTATACAATGAGCAGTTCTTC. This sequence encodes CATSRDSALSGGLYNEQFF. The rearrangement joins TRBV15 to TRBJ2-1; 9 bases fit TRBD2. Germline values: CDR1 LNHNV, CDR2 YYDKDF (reference sequence). There are 19 residues in the CDR3. V gave up 0 bases and J gave up 4 bases; unmatched junction bases: 13.

The chain links TRBV24-1 to TRBJ2-3; 11 nucleotides align to TRBD1. Germline V gene sequence: CDR1 KGHDR, CDR2 SFDVKD. With 4 bases clipped from V and 2 bases from J, the junction kept 10 bases outside the gene matches. The length of the CDR3 is 18 residues. The CDR3 DNA sequence: TGTGCCACCAGTGAAGGGACAGGGGGGTTTCTTTCCACAGATACGCAGTATTTT. Residues: CATSEGTGGFLSTDTQYF.

J is TRBJ2-2 and V is TRBV28; 10 nucleotides align to TRBD1. In germline, CDR1 is MDHEN, CDR2 SYDVKM. Trimming cost V 5 bases and J 4 bases; bases outside gene matches: 4. This CDR3 is 15 amino acids long. The CDR3 region is CASSRDRGITGELFF. The CDR3 DNA reads as TGTGCCAGCAGTCGGGACAGGGGCATCACCGGGGAGCTGTTTTTT.

The CDR3 sequence: CASSLVVVSSYNEQFF. CDR3 DNA: TGCGCCAGCAGCTTGGTAGTGGTGAGCTCCTACAATGAGCAGTTCTTC. The chain employs TRBV5-1 and TRBJ2-1; D ambiguous. The CDR3 spans 16 residues. Germline loops: CDR1 SGHRS, CDR2 YFSETQ. The V end lost 0 bases, the J end lost 0 bases, and 10 bases lay between the germline ends.

The chain carries TRBV6-6 and TRBJ2-7; D possibly corresponds to TRBD2 (7 bases). The CDR3 extends over 16 amino acids. The germline V gene has CDR1 MNHNY and CDR2 SVGAGI (reference sequence). Trimming pared 7 bases from V and 6 bases from J, leaving 25 bases between. The CDR3 bases are TGTGCCAGCACCAACCCTCGGGGGAGGGCCAGGGGCGAGCAGTACTTC. This codes for CASTNPRGRARGEQYF.

This clone was counted only a few times. The chain couples TRBV19 to TRBJ1-5, with D possibly TRBD1 on 5 matching bases. The germline V gene has CDR1 LNHDA and CDR2 SQIVND (reference sequence). The CDR3 has 15 residues. Deletions cut 2 bases from V and 6 bases from J, with 14 bases between. The CDR3 sequence is CASSIPGIPLQPQHF. In nucleotides, the CDR3 is TGTGCCAGTAGTATACCAGGGATCCCCCTTCAGCCCCAGCATTTT.

The V gene is TRBV19, the J gene TRBJ1-1; D uncertain. The germline V and J ends were trimmed by 5 bases and 2 bases, with 15 bases remaining between them. Germline CDR1 is LNHDA and CDR2 is SQIVND (reference sequence). The CDR3 sequence is 15 residues long. In DNA form, the CDR3 reads TGTGCCAGTAGTCCCCGGGAGGGAACCAACACTGAAGCTTTCTTT. Its protein product is CASSPREGTNTEAFF.

The sample holds one count of this clone. The genes are TRBV5-5 and TRBJ1-2; no definite D call. V was cut by 4 bases and J by 4 bases, with 14 bases left in between. CDR3 size: 14 residues. The germline V gene encodes CDR1 SGHKS and CDR2 YYEKEE (reference sequence). The CDR3 region is CASSARAGGYGYTF. In nucleotides, the CDR3 is TGTGCCAGCAGCGCCCGTGCGGGTGGCTATGGCTACACCTTC.

The chain has TRBV5-1 and TRBJ2-3; tentatively, D is TRBD1 (5 bases). Trimming took off 1 base at V and 2 bases at J, with 8 bases between the two ends. Looked up from germline, CDR1 is SGHRS and CDR2 is YFSETQ. This CDR3 is built from 14 residues. CDR3 DNA sequence: TGCGCCAGCAGCTTGTTACAGGACACAGATACGCAGTATTTT. The encoded protein is CASSLLQDTDTQYF.

The chain combines TRBV11-1 with TRBJ1-1, with D unclear. Germline V gene sequence: CDR1 SGHAT, CDR2 FQDESV (reference sequence). Trimming took off 0 bases at V and 0 bases at J, with 8 bases between the two ends. The CDR3 has 15 amino acids. CDR3 sequence reads: CASSLAWQMNTEAFF. The DNA for the CDR3 is TGTGCCAGCAGCTTAGCGTGGCAGATGAACACTGAAGCTTTCTTT.

This chain joins TRBV6-5 and TRBJ2-7, with D perhaps TRBD2 (6 bases). Germline loops: CDR1 MNHEY, CDR2 SVGAGI. V lost 0 bases and J 2 bases, leaving 8 bases between the germline ends. This CDR3 is 14 amino acids long. CDR3 bases: TGTGCCAGCAGTTACTCGCGGGGCCCCTACGAGCAGTACGTC. Amino acid sequence: CASSYSRGPYEQYV.

The CDR3 DNA follows: TGCAGCGTTGGGGGGCTAGCGGTTACCTACAATGAGCAGTTCTTC. Protein product: CSVGGLAVTYNEQFF. This chain joins TRBV29-1 and TRBJ2-1, with TRBD2 as a possible D gene (7 bases). V was trimmed by 4 bases and J by 2 bases, leaving 15 bases between them. Germline V gene data show CDR1 as SQVTM and CDR2 as ANQGSEA. This CDR3 has 15 amino acids.

This clone was picked up one time. J is TRBJ2-3 and V is TRBV6-4; D perhaps matches TRBD2 (5 bases). Germline CDR1 is MRHNA and CDR2 is SNTAGT. This CDR3 is built from 15 residues. Trimming shortened V by 5 bases and J by 4 bases, and 16 bases separated the two germline ends. The CDR3 coding sequence is TGTGCCAGCAGTAGGATGGGAGAGGGCTCAGATACGCAGTATTTT. Encoded protein: CASSRMGEGSDTQYF.

The chain uses TRBV2 and TRBJ1-2, with 8 bases fitting TRBD1. CDR3 size: 15 residues. Germline-derived CDR1 and CDR2 are SNHLY and FYNNEI. J was trimmed by 4 bases and V by 7 bases; bases with no gene match: 11. The CDR3 coding sequence is TGTGCCAGCACTCCATCGCCAGGGGGCTTCTATGGCTACACCTTC. Its translation is CASTPSPGGFYGYTF.

The CDR3 sequence: CASSPTAGGGNTEAFF. The DNA for the CDR3 is TGTGCCAGCAGCCCCACTGCGGGAGGGGGGAACACTGAAGCTTTCTTT. The chain employs TRBV9 and TRBJ1-1, with a weak D call TRBD1 (6 bases). Germline-derived CDR1 and CDR2 are SGDLS and YYNGEE. The CDR3 is 16 residues long. V lost 4 bases, J lost 1 base, and 17 bases lay in between.

CDR3 residues: CASTWGVNTEAFF. The CDR3 DNA reads as TGTGCCAGCACCTGGGGGGTGAACACTGAAGCTTTCTTT. The chain recombines TRBV9 with TRBJ1-1, with D possibly matching TRBD1 (5 bases). In germline, CDR1 is SGDLS, CDR2 YYNGEE. CDR3 length equals 13 residues. The V and J ends lost 6 bases and 0 bases respectively, with 9 bases between them.

The gene calls are TRBV2 and TRBJ2-2; D remains ambiguous. The CDR3 extends over 14 amino acids. Germline V gene lookup returns CDR1 SNHLY and CDR2 FYNNEI. Trimming cost V 2 bases and J 5 bases, with 9 bases left between them. The CDR3, as DNA: TGTGCCAGCAGTGAATATGGCTTGACCGGGGAGCTGTTTTTT. Its protein product is CASSEYGLTGELFF.

Details on this clone: The same CDR3 also results from other DNA sequences found in this sample. The chain recombines TRBV28 with TRBJ2-7; a weak D match, TRBD2 (6 bases). CDR3 length: 13 amino acids. Germline-derived CDR1 and CDR2 are MDHEN and SYDVKM. CDR3 in DNA: TGTGCAGCTAACCGGGACTTAATTTACGAGCAGTACTTC. It translates to CAANRDLIYEQYF. Combining the CDR3 with reference TRBV28 and TRBJ2-7 gives the whole variable domain DVKVTQSSRYLVKRTGEKVFLECVQDMDHENMFWYRQDPGLGLRLIYFSYDVKMKEKGDIPEGYSVSREKKERFSLILESASTNQTSMYLCAANRDLIYEQYFGPGTRLTVT.